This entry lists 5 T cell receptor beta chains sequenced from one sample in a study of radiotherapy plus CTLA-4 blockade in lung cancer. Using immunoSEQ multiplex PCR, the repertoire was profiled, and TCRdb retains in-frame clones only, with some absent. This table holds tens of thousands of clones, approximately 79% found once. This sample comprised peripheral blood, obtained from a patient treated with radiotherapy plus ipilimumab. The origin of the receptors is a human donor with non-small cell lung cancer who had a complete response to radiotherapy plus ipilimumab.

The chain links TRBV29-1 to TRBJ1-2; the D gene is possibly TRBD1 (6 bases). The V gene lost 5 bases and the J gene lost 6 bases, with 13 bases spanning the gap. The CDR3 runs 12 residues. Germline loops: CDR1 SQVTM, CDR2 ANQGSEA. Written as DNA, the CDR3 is TGCAGCGTTATGGGGGGGCAGGATGGCTACACCTTC. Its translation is CSVMGGQDGYTF. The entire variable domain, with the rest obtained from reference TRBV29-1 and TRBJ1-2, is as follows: SAVISQKPSRDICQRGTSLTIQCQVDSQVTMMFWYRQQPGQSLTLIATANQGSEATYESGFVIDKFPISRPNLTFSTLTVSNMSPEDSSIYLCSVMGGQDGYTFGSGTRLTVV.

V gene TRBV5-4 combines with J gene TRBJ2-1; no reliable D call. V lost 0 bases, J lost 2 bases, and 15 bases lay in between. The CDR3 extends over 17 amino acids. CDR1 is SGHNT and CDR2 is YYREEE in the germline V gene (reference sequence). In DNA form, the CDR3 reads TGTGCCAGCAGCTTGGCGGAGAACCCTTGGGCCTACAATGAGCAGTTCTTC. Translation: CASSLAENPWAYNEQFF.

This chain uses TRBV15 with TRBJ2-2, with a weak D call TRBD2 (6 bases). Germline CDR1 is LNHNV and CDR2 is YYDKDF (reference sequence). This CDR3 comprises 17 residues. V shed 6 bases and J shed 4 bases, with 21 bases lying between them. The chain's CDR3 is CATRGLGPGEITGELFF. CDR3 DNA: TGTGCCACCAGGGGCCTAGGGCCGGGAGAGATCACCGGGGAGCTGTTTTTT.

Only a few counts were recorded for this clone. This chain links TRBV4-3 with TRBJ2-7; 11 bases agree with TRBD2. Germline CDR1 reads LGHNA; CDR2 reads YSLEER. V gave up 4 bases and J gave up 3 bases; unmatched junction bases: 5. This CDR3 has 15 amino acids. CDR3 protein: CASSPRTSGFYEQYF. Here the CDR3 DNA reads TGCGCCAGCAGCCCGCGGACTAGCGGGTTCTACGAGCAGTACTTC.

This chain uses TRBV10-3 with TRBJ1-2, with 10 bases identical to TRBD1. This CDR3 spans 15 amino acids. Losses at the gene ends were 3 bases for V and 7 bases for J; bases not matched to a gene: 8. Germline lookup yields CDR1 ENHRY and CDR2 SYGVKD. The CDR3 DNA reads TGTGCCATCAGTGACCCGGGACAGGGGCCGCTTGGCTACACCTTC. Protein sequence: CAISDPGQGPLGYTF.